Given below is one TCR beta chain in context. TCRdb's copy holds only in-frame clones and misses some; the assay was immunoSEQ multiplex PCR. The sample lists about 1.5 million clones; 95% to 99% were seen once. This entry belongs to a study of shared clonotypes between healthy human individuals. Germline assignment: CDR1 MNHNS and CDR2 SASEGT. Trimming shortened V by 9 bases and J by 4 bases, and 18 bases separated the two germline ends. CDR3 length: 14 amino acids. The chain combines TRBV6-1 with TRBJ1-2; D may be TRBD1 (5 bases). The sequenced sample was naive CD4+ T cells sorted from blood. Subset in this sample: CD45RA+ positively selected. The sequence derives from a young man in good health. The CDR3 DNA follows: TGTGCCAGTAGAGTACCGGGGGGTGGCTATGGCTACACCTTC. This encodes CASRVPGGGYGYTF.